The 13 T cell receptor beta chains below all came from one sample that was sequenced in a study of radiotherapy plus CTLA-4 blockade in lung cancer (dated by TCRdb to 2016 to 2019). Receptors were amplified or captured by the immunoSEQ multiplex PCR assay. TCRdb mirrors the immuneACCESS table, restricted to in-frame sequences. Some clones are absent from its copies; in checked studies, under half trace to an unresolved V gene, and the reason for the others is unknown. A total of around 56,000 clones appear in this sample, 70% to 85% of them only once. The ten largest account for 16% of the sample. This sample comprised peripheral blood, obtained from a patient treated with radiotherapy plus ipilimumab. The origin of the receptors is a human donor with non-small cell lung cancer who had a complete response to radiotherapy plus ipilimumab.

The gene calls are TRBV10-2 and TRBJ2-7; tentative D call: TRBD2 (5 bases). With 3 bases removed from V and 0 bases from J, the gap between germline ends came to 12 bases. The CDR3 sequence is 15 residues long. Germline CDR1 WSHSY, CDR2 SAAADI. This CDR3 reads CASSEATGSSYEQYV. The CDR3 DNA reads TGCGCCAGCAGTGAAGCGACGGGGAGCTCCTACGAGCAGTACGTC.

This clone was seen only a few times. The gene calls are TRBV6-1 and TRBJ1-2; 7 bases are a match to TRBD1. The J segment lost 4 bases and the V segment lost 1 base, leaving 9 bases of the junction unmatched. There are 16 residues in the CDR3. Germline V gene sequence: CDR1 MNHNS, CDR2 SASEGT. CDR3 in DNA: TGTGCCAGCAGTGAAGGGAGGGGGCTCCCTGGCTATGGCTACACCTTC. Protein product: CASSEGRGLPGYGYTF.

The chain employs TRBV4-1 and TRBJ1-1, with a tentative D call TRBD1 (5 bases). This CDR3 has 14 amino acids. V was shortened by 5 bases and J by 2 bases, with 12 bases between the two germline ends. The germline V gene has CDR1 MGHRA and CDR2 YSYEKL. The CDR3 DNA reads as TGCGCCAGCAGCTCCGGCAGGGTAAACACTGAAGCTTTCTTT. Residues: CASSSGRVNTEAFF.

The chain employs TRBV7-9 and TRBJ1-1; D is undetermined. This CDR3 is built from 14 residues. Germline loops: CDR1 SEHNR, CDR2 FQNEAQ (reference sequence). V lost 1 base to trimming and J lost 1 base, with 7 bases between them. CDR3 sequence: CASSLDPGNTEAFF. CDR3 nucleotide sequence: TGTGCCAGCAGCTTAGATCCGGGGAACACTGAAGCTTTCTTT.

The chain combines TRBV27 with TRBJ2-5; 7 bases align to TRBD1. TRBJ2-7 matches the DNA end more closely, so the J call is doubtful. This CDR3 comprises 16 residues. Germline assignment: CDR1 MNHEY and CDR2 SMNVEV (reference sequence). CDR3 coding DNA: TGTGCCAGCACTTCCCGCCCTCGGACAGGCTCCTACGAGCAGTACTTC. Translation: CASTSRPRTGSYEQYF.

This chain joins TRBV29-1 and TRBJ2-5; TRBD2 agrees at 14 bases. The CDR3 covers 16 residues. Germline V lookup: CDR1 SQVTM, CDR2 ANQGSEA. V shed 1 base and J 3 bases; nucleotides not matched to a gene: 4. DNA for the CDR3: TGCAGCGTTGAAGGGACTAGCGGGGGGTCCAAAGAGACCCAGTACTTC. This encodes CSVEGTSGGSKETQYF.

In the case of this clone: An end of the junction differs from the germline gene, which may be a read error. CDR3 residues: CASSVAGTSGGAVDTQYF. DNA for the CDR3: TGTGCCAGCAGCGTAGCCGGGACTAGCGGGGGGGCGGTAGATACGCAGTATTTT. The chain links TRBV7-2 to TRBJ2-3, with TRBD2 matching 16 bases. Germline V gene data show CDR1 as SGHTA and CDR2 as FQGNSA. CDR3 size: 18 residues.

The chain joins TRBV4-3 to TRBJ2-3; 13 nucleotides line up with TRBD2. The CDR3 is 16 amino acids. J was trimmed by 5 bases and V by 1 base; bases with no gene match: 3. The germline V gene encodes CDR1 LGHNA and CDR2 YSLEER. The DNA of the CDR3 is TGCGCCAGCAGCCAAGCTCGGACTAGCGGGAGAGATACGCAGTATTTT. It specifies CASSQARTSGRDTQYF.

This clone has just one count. The conserved final phenylalanine or tryptophan is absent from the CDR3, which likely points to a read error. The genes are TRBV7-6 and TRBJ1-3, with 9 bases fitting TRBD1. Unmatched junction bases numbered 5, after V lost 5 bases and J lost 3 bases. The CDR3 length is 15 residues. The germline V gene encodes CDR1 SGHVS and CDR2 FNYEAQ. This CDR3 is CASSTTGGSGNTIYL. The CDR3 region has the DNA TGTGCCAGCAGCACTACAGGGGGCAGTGGAAACACCATATATCTT.

The J gene is TRBJ1-3, the V gene TRBV4-3; TRBD1 matches at 8 bases. With V trimmed by 1 base and J by 2 bases, 1 base remained unmatched. This CDR3 is 15 amino acids long. The germline V gene has CDR1 LGHNA and CDR2 YSLEER. The CDR3 nucleotides read TGCGCCAGCAGCCAAGCGACAGGGGCTGGAAACACCATATATTTT. Its translation is CASSQATGAGNTIYF.

This rearrangement joins TRBV18 to TRBJ1-6; 9 bases line up with TRBD1. V was clipped by 0 bases and J by 5 bases; unmatched bases: 2. The length of the CDR3 is 16 residues. Germline CDR1 is KGHSH and CDR2 is LQKENI. The CDR3 nucleotides are TGTGCCAGCTCACCACCGGGACAGGGTCATAATTCACCCCTCCACTTT. Translation: CASSPPGQGHNSPLHF.

The V gene is TRBV5-1, the J gene TRBJ1-4; perhaps TRBD1 as D (5 bases). The CDR3 has 13 amino acids. Germline assignment: CDR1 SGHRS and CDR2 YFSETQ. Trimming removed 5 bases from V and 1 base from J, with 6 bases in between. DNA for the CDR3: TGCGCCAGCAGTGACAGAACTAATGAAAAACTGTTTTTT. Encoded protein: CASSDRTNEKLFF.

The V gene is TRBV27, the J gene TRBJ2-6; TRBD2 might be the D (7 bases). Between the trimmed V and J ends, which lost 2 bases and 1 base, there was a span of 15 bases. The CDR3 runs 18 residues. Germline V CDR1 and CDR2: MNHEY, SMNVEV (reference sequence). CDR3 sequence: CASSLLGGARSGANVLTF. The CDR3 DNA follows: TGTGCCAGCAGTTTACTGGGGGGGGCTAGGTCTGGGGCCAACGTCCTGACTTTC.